These 32 T cell receptor beta chains came from one sample sequenced in a study of OX40 agonist ivuxolimab in advanced cancers. Profiling relied on immunoSEQ multiplex PCR, and the TCRdb table lists in-frame clones only, not all of them. The sample carries tens of thousands of clones, 85% recorded once. The sample in question was CD4+ or CD8+ T cells sorted from blood, obtained in a trial of the OX40 agonist ivuxolimab. All receptors come from an adult with an advanced solid tumor such as melanoma, head and neck, liver or kidney cancer.

This clone has only a few counts. V and J are TRBV19 and TRBJ2-1, with D unclear. V was trimmed by 3 bases and J by 0 bases, leaving 9 bases between them. The CDR3 contains 15 residues. Germline-derived CDR1 and CDR2 are LNHDA and SQIVND (reference sequence). This chain's CDR3 is CASSITDSSYNEQFF. CDR3 bases: TGTGCCAGTAGTATCACTGATAGCTCCTACAATGAGCAGTTCTTC.

V and J are TRBV30 and TRBJ2-2, with D unresolved. V was trimmed by 2 bases and J by 6 bases, leaving 7 bases between them. The CDR3 consists of 12 residues. Germline CDR1 is GTSNPN and CDR2 is SVGIG (reference sequence). The CDR3 region is CAWSSRAGELFF. CDR3 sequence (DNA): TGTGCCTGGAGTAGTAGGGCCGGGGAGCTGTTTTTT.

The chain recombines TRBV5-4 with TRBJ2-5, with 9 positions matching TRBD2. This CDR3 is 16 amino acids long. With V trimmed by 2 bases and J by 1 base, 6 bases remained unmatched. CDR1 SGHNT and CDR2 YYREEE come from the germline V gene (reference sequence). The CDR3 nucleotides read TGTGCCAGCAGCTTCCAGCGGGGGGCCATCCAAGAGACCCAGTACTTC. It specifies CASSFQRGAIQETQYF.

The chain uses TRBV5-1 and TRBJ1-6; 7 positions match TRBD1. Trimming took 8 bases from V and 0 from J; bases not matched to a gene: 5. CDR3 size: 15 residues. The germline V gene has CDR1 SGHRS and CDR2 YFSETQ. CDR3 sequence reads: CASRRGSSYNSPLHF. The CDR3 nucleotides are TGCGCCAGTCGCAGGGGGAGCTCCTATAATTCACCCCTCCACTTT.

The J gene is TRBJ1-5, the V gene TRBV28, with D unclear. CDR3 length: 12 residues. Trimming shortened V by 8 bases and J by 1 base, and 6 bases separated the two germline ends. Per germline, CDR1 MDHEN and CDR2 SYDVKM. CDR3 sequence: CASGLSNQPQHF. Here the CDR3 DNA reads TGTGCCAGCGGATTAAGCAATCAGCCCCAGCATTTT.

The J gene is TRBJ1-2, the V gene TRBV30, with TRBD1 identical over 9 bases. This CDR3 region has 12 residues. After removal of 5 bases from V and 7 bases from J, the junction contained 5 bases not matched to a gene. The germline gives CDR1 GTSNPN, CDR2 SVGIG (reference sequence). CDR3 residues: CAWEDRGAGYTF. CDR3 DNA sequence: TGTGCCTGGGAAGACAGGGGGGCTGGCTACACCTTC.

The chain joins TRBV11-1 to TRBJ2-5, with 9 nucleotides matching TRBD2. The germline CDR1 and CDR2 sequences are SGHAT and FQDESV (reference sequence). The CDR3 covers 17 residues. V gave up 5 bases and J gave up 4 bases; unmatched junction bases: 14. The CDR3 loop is CASSPRDGRGGTETQYF. For the CDR3, the DNA is TGTGCCAGCAGCCCACGAGACGGGCGGGGGGGCACAGAGACCCAGTACTTC.

The chain combines TRBV15 with TRBJ1-2, with 8 nucleotides matching TRBD1. J lost 4 bases, V lost 2 bases, and 3 bases had no gene match. Germline V gene lookup returns CDR1 LNHNV and CDR2 YYDKDF (reference sequence). The CDR3 spans 14 residues. The CDR3 reads CATSRWTGSYGYTF. For the CDR3, the DNA is TGTGCCACCAGCAGATGGACAGGGTCCTATGGCTACACCTTC.

The chain links TRBV6-5 to TRBJ1-4, with TRBD1 as a possible D gene (5 bases). The V end lost 6 bases, the J end lost 7 bases, and 15 bases lay between the germline ends. The CDR3 totals 14 residues. The V gene's germline CDR1 is MNHEY and CDR2 SVGAGI. CDR3 residues: CASRTRGSAEKLFF. The DNA for the CDR3 is TGTGCCAGCAGGACGCGGGGCTCCGCTGAAAAACTGTTTTTT.

The gene calls are TRBV7-9 and TRBJ2-7; D unclear. V lost 1 base to trimming and J lost 3 bases, with 1 base between them. Germline V gene lookup returns CDR1 SEHNR and CDR2 FQNEAQ (reference sequence). The CDR3 has 11 amino acids. The CDR3 sequence: CASSLVYEQYF. For the CDR3, the DNA is TGTGCCAGCAGCTTAGTCTACGAGCAGTACTTC.

The chain couples TRBV30 to TRBJ2-2; 7 positions agree with TRBD2. The CDR3 spans 17 residues. Germline CDR1 reads GTSNPN; CDR2 reads SVGIG (reference sequence). Trimming cost V 0 bases and J 5 bases; bases outside gene matches: 12. In DNA form, the CDR3 reads TGTGCCTGGAGTGTAGAGGAGGGAGGGCCGGGAACCGGGGAGCTGTTTTTT. Translating gives CAWSVEEGGPGTGELFF.

CDR3 sequence (DNA): TGTGCCAGCAGTTACTCGATAGCGGGGCCGAAGGAGACCCAGTACTTC. Translation gives CASSYSIAGPKETQYF. V gene TRBV6-6 combines with J gene TRBJ2-5; 8 bases align to TRBD2. CDR3 length equals 16 residues. The J segment lost 5 bases and the V segment lost 0 bases, leaving 8 bases of the junction unmatched. Germline CDR1 MNHNY, CDR2 SVGAGI (reference sequence).

This clone was recorded once. J is TRBJ1-1 and V is TRBV30, with D uncertain. V was trimmed by 1 base and J by 5 bases, leaving 11 bases between them. CDR1 and CDR2 (germline): GTSNPN, SVGIG (reference sequence). The CDR3 has 13 amino acids. This CDR3 reads CAWSGERGTEAFF. The DNA of the CDR3 is TGTGCCTGGAGTGGGGAGCGTGGGACTGAAGCTTTCTTT. Full variable domain (outside the CDR3, taken from reference TRBV30 and TRBJ1-1): SQTIHQWPATLVQPVGSPLSLECTVEGTSNPNLYWYRQAAGRGLQLLFYSVGIGQISSEVPQNLSASRPQDRQFILSSKKLLLSDSGFYLCAWSGERGTEAFFGQGTRLTVV.

This chain joins TRBV28 and TRBJ1-5; D uncertain. This CDR3 contains 17 residues. Looked up from germline, CDR1 is MDHEN and CDR2 is SYDVKM. V lost 10 bases to trimming and J lost 2 bases, with 24 bases between them. CDR3 in DNA: TGTGCCACCGCCCCGGGTTCCCGCCCAATACGCAATCAGCCCCAGCATTTT. Its translation is CATAPGSRPIRNQPQHF.

This clone was counted only a few times. The V call is TRBV19, the J call TRBJ1-2; 7 bases line up with TRBD1. This CDR3 has 13 residues. Germline V gene data show CDR1 as LNHDA and CDR2 as SQIVND (reference sequence). V lost 7 bases to trimming and J lost 4 bases; unmatched junction nucleotides: 6. CDR3 amino acids: CASTRTGPYGYTF. CDR3 in DNA: TGTGCCAGTACCCGGACAGGTCCCTATGGCTACACCTTC.

The J gene is TRBJ1-5, the V gene TRBV5-1; weak D call: TRBD1 (5 bases). The V end lost 0 bases, the J end lost 2 bases, and 9 bases lay between the germline ends. CDR1 SGHRS and CDR2 YFSETQ come from the germline V gene. There are 15 residues in the CDR3. The CDR3 nucleotides read TGCGCCAGCAGCTTGGATGGGGCGGGCAATCAGCCCCAGCATTTT. Translation gives CASSLDGAGNQPQHF.

V usage is TRBV5-8 and J usage is TRBJ1-2; D perhaps matches TRBD1 (5 bases). Germline CDR1 is SGHTS and CDR2 is YDEGEE. The CDR3 runs 13 residues. Trimming removed 7 bases at V and 6 bases at J, with 16 bases between. The DNA for the CDR3 is TGTGCCAGCGGATATATAGAGGGGAATGGCTACACCTTC. The encoded protein is CASGYIEGNGYTF.

This clone was picked up one time. The J gene is TRBJ2-1, the V gene TRBV29-1, with 10 nucleotides matching TRBD2. The CDR3 contains 14 residues. Germline V gene sequence: CDR1 SQVTM, CDR2 ANQGSEA. Germline trimming cut 7 bases from V and 12 bases from J; bases unmatched to any gene: 15. This chain's CDR3 is CSAPGTSASRGQFF. The CDR3 nucleotides are TGCAGCGCCCCCGGGACTAGCGCCTCCCGGGGGCAGTTCTTC.

The chain links TRBV6-1 to TRBJ2-3; D possibly corresponds to TRBD1 (6 bases). V gave up 1 base and J gave up 4 bases, with 9 bases separating them. The CDR3 is 14 residues long. The V gene's germline CDR1 is MNHNS and CDR2 SASEGT. DNA of the CDR3: TGTGCCAGCAGTGAAGACAGGGCTGCAGATACGCAGTATTTT. This codes for CASSEDRAADTQYF.

This clone was counted a single time. The rearrangement joins TRBV2 to TRBJ2-7; the D gene could be TRBD1 or TRBD2 (5 bases each). Germline CDR1 and CDR2: SNHLY and FYNNEI. CDR3 length: 15 residues. V was trimmed by 5 bases and J by 6 bases, leaving 20 bases between them. CDR3 protein: CASSPLVRDPAEQYF. Here the CDR3 DNA reads TGTGCCAGCAGTCCCCTTGTCAGGGACCCGGCCGAGCAGTACTTC.

V usage is TRBV19 and J usage is TRBJ2-1, with 9 bases lining up with TRBD1. Germline V CDR1 and CDR2: LNHDA, SQIVND (reference sequence). CDR3 size: 14 residues. V lost 4 bases and J lost 5; bases outside the gene matches: 3. CDR3 in amino acids: CASSTGQGHNEQFF. In DNA form, the CDR3 reads TGTGCCAGTAGTACCGGACAGGGGCACAATGAGCAGTTCTTC.

CDR3 in DNA: TGTGCCAGCAGTCCATTAACGGGGGCGAACACAGATACGCAGTATTTT. Its protein is CASSPLTGANTDTQYF. This sequence joins TRBV28 and TRBJ2-3; the D gene could be TRBD1 or TRBD2 (6 bases each). The germline gives CDR1 MDHEN, CDR2 SYDVKM. The CDR3 totals 16 residues. The V end was cut by 5 bases, the J end by 2 bases, with 17 bases between.

The rearrangement uses TRBV19 and TRBJ2-3; D uncertain. Germline loops: CDR1 LNHDA, CDR2 SQIVND (reference sequence). CDR3 length: 12 amino acids. Trimming took 11 bases from V and 4 from J, leaving 13 bases between them. The CDR3 region is CASQAAADTQYF. The CDR3 DNA sequence: TGTGCCTCCCAGGCGGCGGCAGATACGCAGTATTTT.

The V call is TRBV11-2, the J call TRBJ2-1; 11 bases agree with TRBD2. The CDR3 covers 15 residues. V lost 5 bases to trimming and J lost 6 bases; unmatched junction nucleotides: 6. Germline lookup yields CDR1 SGHAT and CDR2 FQNNGV. The CDR3, as DNA: TGTGCCAGCAGCCGGGGACTAGCGGTAGGCAATGAGCAGTTCTTC. It translates to CASSRGLAVGNEQFF.

V and J are TRBV7-2 and TRBJ1-1, with 12 bases matching TRBD1. The junction had 11 bases not matched to a gene; V was cut back by 1 base and J by 5 bases. Germline loops: CDR1 SGHTA, CDR2 FQGNSA. This CDR3 comprises 18 residues. CDR3 sequence (DNA): TGTGCCAGCAGCTTAGGGGCTCCGGGACAGGGGGCGTGGACTGAAGCTTTCTTT. Translated, it gives CASSLGAPGQGAWTEAFF.

The chain is built from TRBV7-6 and TRBJ2-5; the D gene is possibly TRBD1 (5 bases). The CDR3 is 16 residues long. Trimming shortened V by 6 bases and J by 5 bases, and 22 bases separated the two germline ends. Germline CDR1 is SGHVS and CDR2 is FNYEAQ. In DNA form, the CDR3 reads TGTGCCAGCAGTTCGGAAGGGCCGCAGGGTGGGGAGACCCAGTACTTC. Amino acids: CASSSEGPQGGETQYF.

About this clone: At one end the junction does not follow the germline gene, possibly because of a read error. This rearrangement joins TRBV7-7 to TRBJ2-3; TRBD1 matches 7 bases. The V gene's germline CDR1 is SSHAT and CDR2 FNYEAQ (reference sequence). The CDR3 extends over 13 amino acids. Here the CDR3 DNA reads TGTGCTAGCAGTTTCGACAGGGATGGGACGCAGTATTTT. It yields the protein CASSFDRDGTQYF.

This chain uses TRBV2 with TRBJ1-1; no clear D gene. Germline CDR1 and CDR2: SNHLY and FYNNEI. V was trimmed by 6 bases and J by 4 bases, leaving 12 bases between them. This CDR3 spans 13 amino acids. The CDR3 loop reads CASRAQVVTEAFF. In DNA, the CDR3 is TGTGCCAGCAGGGCTCAGGTGGTCACTGAAGCTTTCTTT.

This chain links TRBV5-1 with TRBJ1-1, with D unclear. Germline V lookup: CDR1 SGHRS, CDR2 YFSETQ. V shed 1 base and J shed 4 bases, with 11 bases lying between them. This CDR3 spans 14 amino acids. The CDR3 loop reads CASSLLGWSTEAFF. The CDR3 DNA reads TGCGCCAGCAGCTTGCTGGGGTGGTCCACTGAAGCTTTCTTT.

The chain recombines TRBV15 with TRBJ1-6; 12 bases agree with TRBD1. V was pared by 0 bases and J by 9 bases, with 3 bases of the junction left unmatched. Germline-derived CDR1 and CDR2 are LNHNV and YYDKDF (reference sequence). The CDR3 is 16 residues long. CDR3 residues: CATSRDPGQGASPLHF. CDR3 nucleotide sequence: TGTGCCACCAGCAGAGATCCGGGACAGGGGGCTTCACCCCTCCACTTT. The variable domain in full, completed from reference TRBV15 and TRBJ1-6, reads DAMVIQNPRYQVTQFGKPVTLSCSQTLNHNVMYWYQQKSSQAPKLLFHYYDKDFNNEADTPDNFQSRRPNTSFCFLDIRSPGLGDTAMYLCATSRDPGQGASPLHFGNGTRLTVT.

The chain links TRBV10-3 to TRBJ1-2, with D unclear. Deletions cut 5 bases from V and 2 bases from J, with 12 bases between. The CDR3 loop spans 14 amino acids. CDR1 is ENHRY, CDR2 SYGVKD, per germline. CDR3 amino acids: CAISLESGNYGYTF. CDR3 DNA sequence: TGTGCCATCAGTCTCGAATCGGGGAACTATGGCTACACCTTC.

The chain combines TRBV11-2 with TRBJ2-3; weak D call: TRBD1 (5 bases). V was shortened by 4 bases and J by 2 bases, with 10 bases between the two germline ends. In germline, CDR1 is SGHAT, CDR2 FQNNGV. This CDR3 comprises 14 residues. The CDR3 region is CASSYRQSTDTQYF. DNA for the CDR3: TGTGCCAGCAGCTACCGACAGTCCACAGATACGCAGTATTTT.